This is a list of T cell receptor beta chains from one sample in a study of blood T cell repertoires in COVID-19. Some clones are missing from TCRdb's copy, which holds only in-frame ones; the method was immunoSEQ multiplex PCR. The sample records around 140,000 clones, about 79% being singletons. Sequencing was carried out using peripheral blood. The receptors here all came from a woman of 80 years or more with active or convalescent COVID-19. The CDR3 runs from the conserved cysteine through the conserved F or W. Each record gives: clone size, D gene, J gene, V gene, CDR3 protein, CDR3 DNA. A D gene is named only where the DNA matches it firmly. Not all rows give a size; the values are once, few, many and, for expanded clones, a class.

NA TRBD1 TRBJ1-6 TRBV2 CATRGQVSYNSPLHF TGTGCCACCAGGGGGCAAGTCTCCTATAATTCACCCCTCCACTTT
NA NA TRBJ1-1 TRBV5-1 CASSLDGGRNTEAFF TGCGCCAGCAGCTTGGATGGTGGGAGAAACACTGAAGCTTTCTTT
NA TRBD1 TRBJ2-1 TRBV6-6 CASSYRSGQAYNEQFF TGTGCCAGCAGTTACCGGTCGGGACAGGCGTACAATGAGCAGTTCTTC
NA TRBD1 TRBJ2-1 TRBV5-4 CASSSKDRGVDNEQFF TGTGCCAGCAGCTCTAAGGACAGGGGTGTGGACAATGAGCAGTTCTTC
NA NA TRBJ2-1 TRBV19 CASSIVTGVVNEQFF TGTGCCAGTAGTATAGTCACGGGGGTAGTTAATGAGCAGTTCTTC
NA NA TRBJ1-1 TRBV7-2 CASRPKGGRNTEAFF TGTGCCAGCAGACCAAAAGGAGGGAGGAACACTGAAGCTTTCTTT
NA NA TRBJ1-5 TRBV5-6 CASSLRRGGYQPQHF TGTGCCAGCAGCTTGCGGAGGGGAGGTTATCAGCCCCAGCATTTT
NA NA TRBJ2-5 TRBV7-6 CASRERRAQETQYF TGTGCCAGCAGGGAAAGGAGGGCCCAAGAGACCCAGTACTTC
NA NA TRBJ1-3 TRBV7-9 CASSFRTVTGNTIYF TGTGCCAGCAGCTTTAGGACAGTGACTGGAAACACCATATATTTT
NA TRBD2 TRBJ2-3 TRBV2 CASRALAGVEDTQYF TGTGCCAGCAGAGCACTAGCGGGGGTGGAAGATACGCAGTATTTT
NA NA TRBJ1-2 TRBV5-8 CASSPARVTYGYTF TGTGCCAGCAGCCCCGCGCGGGTTACCTATGGCTACACCTTC
NA NA TRBJ1-2 TRBV30 CAWRGGAGYTF TGTGCCTGGAGGGGGGGGGCTGGCTACACCTTC
NA NA TRBJ1-2 TRBV4-3 CASSLGGDNYGYTF TGCGCCAGCAGCCTCGGAGGGGATAACTATGGCTACACCTTC
few TRBD1 TRBJ1-5 TRBV15 CATSTRQGAWQPQHF TGTGCCACCAGCACCAGACAGGGGGCTTGGCAGCCCCAGCATTTT
NA NA TRBJ1-2 TRBV20-1 CSAGGDYGYTF TGCAGTGCCGGCGGGGACTATGGCTACACCTTC
NA TRBD2 TRBJ2-5 TRBV15 CATEVTSGGGETQYF TGTGCCACCGAAGTTACTAGCGGGGGAGGAGAGACCCAGTACTTC
NA NA TRBJ1-1 TRBV21-1 CASSYVYLNTEAFF TGTGCCAGCAGCTACGTATACTTGAACACTGAAGCTTTCTTT
NA NA TRBJ2-2 TRBV19 CASSTSGATGELFF TGTGCCAGTAGTACCTCAGGGGCAACCGGGGAGCTGTTTTTT
NA NA TRBJ1-3 TRBV2 CASSGGGLSGNTIYF TGTGCCAGCAGTGGGGGAGGACTTTCTGGAAACACCATATATTTT
NA NA TRBJ1-2 TRBV5-6 CASSLVGGLYGYTF TGTGCCAGCAGCTTGGTGGGGGGACTCTATGGCTACACCTTC
NA TRBD1 TRBJ1-4 TRBV30 CAWSGDSATNEKLFF TGTGCCTGGAGTGGGGACAGTGCAACTAATGAAAAACTGTTTTTT
NA NA TRBJ2-1 TRBV20-1 CSATRGNEQFF TGCAGTGCCACCAGGGGCAATGAGCAGTTCTTC
NA NA TRBJ1-2 TRBV6-5 CASGNRVNYGYTF TGTGCCAGCGGAAACAGGGTTAACTATGGCTACACCTTC
once TRBD1 TRBJ1-1 TRBV5-1 CASSPLGGTGGAMNTEAFF TGCGCCAGCAGCCCCCTTGGCGGGACAGGGGGCGCGATGAACACTGAAGCTTTCTTT
NA TRBD1 TRBJ1-5 TRBV19 CASSRGPPVGQGARSNQPQHF TGTGCCAGTAGTAGGGGACCCCCAGTCGGGCAGGGGGCACGGAGCAATCAGCCCCAGCATTTT
NA NA TRBJ1-3 TRBV5-8 CASSFPMQGIRSGNTIYF TGTGCCAGCAGCTTTCCTATGCAGGGAATCCGGTCTGGAAACACCATATATTTT
few TRBD1 TRBJ1-1 TRBV29-1 CSVTLTGGTEAFF TGCAGCGTAACCCTCACAGGGGGTACTGAAGCTTTCTTT
NA TRBD1 TRBJ1-5 TRBV19 CASYSTGGGISNQPQHF TGTGCCAGCTACTCGACAGGGGGCGGAATAAGCAATCAGCCCCAGCATTTT
NA NA TRBJ1-4 TRBV2 CASSGGSGIDEKLFF TGTGCCAGCAGTGGGGGATCAGGGATAGATGAAAAACTGTTTTTT
NA NA TRBJ1-6 TRBV2 CASSPRTGPLHF TGTGCCAGCAGCCCCCGGACTGGGCCCCTCCACTTT
NA TRBD2 TRBJ2-2 TRBV9 CASTLSSGNTGELFF TGTGCCAGCACCTTATCTAGCGGAAACACCGGGGAGCTGTTTTTT
NA TRBD2 TRBJ2-1 TRBV7-2 CASSLAGGPEQFF TGTGCCAGCAGCTTAGCGGGAGGGCCAGAACAGTTCTTC
NA TRBD2 TRBJ2-2 TRBV24-1 CATSDLRWAGANTGELFF TGTGCCACCAGTGATTTACGATGGGCGGGGGCGAACACCGGGGAGCTGTTTTTT
NA NA TRBJ1-3 TRBV9 CASSVVEGNTIYF TGTGCCAGCAGCGTTGTGGAGGGAAACACCATATATTTT
NA NA TRBJ1-5 TRBV7-2 CASSYGDSNQPQHF TGTGCCAGCAGCTACGGAGATAGCAATCAGCCCCAGCATTTT
NA NA TRBJ1-1 TRBV10-2 CASSTDTREAFF TGCGCCAGCAGTACCGACACGCGCGAGGCTTTCTTT
NA TRBD1 TRBJ1-4 TRBV19 CASMRQGRATNEKLFF TGTGCCAGTATGAGACAGGGTCGTGCAACTAATGAAAAACTGTTTTTT
NA NA TRBJ1-4 TRBV6-5 CASSRDRAGGEKLFF TGTGCCAGCAGCCGCGATCGAGCTGGAGGCGAAAAACTGTTTTTT